The 17 T cell receptor beta chains below were found in one sample sequenced in a study of T cells after yellow fever vaccination. TCRdb independently ran MiXCR on the 5' RACE reads; one entry per CDR3 protein. The repertoire holds 150,000 to 200,000 distinct CDR3 sequences, with approximately 10% as singletons. The starting material was CD8+ T cells sorted from PBMCs, obtained 15 days after the yellow fever booster vaccination. These receptors all stem from a man aged 18-30 years who received the YFV17D yellow fever vaccine.

This clonotype was detected many times. The chain couples TRBV6-5 to TRBJ2-1, with D uncertain. Between the trimmed V and J ends, which lost 8 bases and 5 bases, there was a span of 4 bases. The length of the CDR3 is 10 residues. Germline V gene lookup returns CDR1 MNHEY and CDR2 SVGAGI. The CDR3 reads CASGNNEQFF. The CDR3, as DNA: TGTGCCAGCGGAAACAATGAGCAGTTCTTC.

V gene TRBV30 combines with J gene TRBJ1-5, with 8 nucleotides matching TRBD1. The CDR3 consists of 15 residues. V lost 0 bases, J lost 5 bases, and 6 bases stayed unmatched. Germline CDR1 and CDR2: GTSNPN and SVGIG (reference sequence). The CDR3 DNA reads as TGTGCCTGGAGTGTCGGGCAGGGGGCGTATCAGCCCCAGCATTTT. This translates into CAWSVGQGAYQPQHF.

This clonotype was counted many times. The chain carries TRBV5-1 and TRBJ1-1, with 11 bases identical to TRBD1. This CDR3 has 14 amino acids. In germline, CDR1 is SGHRS, CDR2 YFSETQ. After removal of 3 bases from V and 4 bases from J, the junction contained 2 bases not matched to a gene. CDR3 in amino acids: CASSWGQGGTEAFF. As DNA, the CDR3 is TGCGCCAGCAGCTGGGGACAGGGGGGCACTGAAGCTTTCTTT.

J is TRBJ1-1 and V is TRBV5-1; D remains ambiguous. Germline assignment: CDR1 SGHRS and CDR2 YFSETQ. Trimming stripped 0 bases from V and 5 bases from J, with 8 bases between. This CDR3 is built from 13 residues. The CDR3: CASSLVVGTEAFF. The CDR3 DNA is TGCGCCAGCAGCTTGGTTGTGGGGACTGAAGCTTTCTTT.

This clonotype was counted many times. V usage is TRBV7-9 and J usage is TRBJ2-3, with 7 bases that match TRBD1. This CDR3 has 13 residues. Germline V CDR1 and CDR2: SEHNR, FQNEAQ (reference sequence). J gave up 3 bases and V 5 bases, and 2 bases lay outside the gene matches. The CDR3 here is CASSQQGTDTQYF. The CDR3, as DNA: TGTGCCAGCAGCCAACAGGGGACAGATACGCAGTATTTT.

J is TRBJ2-3 and V is TRBV6-4, with 12 positions matching TRBD2. Germline loops: CDR1 MRHNA, CDR2 SNTAGT. The CDR3 has 18 amino acids. V lost 2 bases, J lost 0 bases, and 6 bases stayed unmatched. CDR3 loop: CASSDGTSGSPSTDTQYF. CDR3 bases: TGTGCCAGCAGTGACGGGACTAGCGGGTCCCCTAGCACAGATACGCAGTATTTT.

This clonotype was detected only a few times. J is TRBJ1-4 and V is TRBV4-3; D possibly corresponds to TRBD1 (5 bases). The germline V gene has CDR1 LGHNA and CDR2 YSLEER. V was clipped by 0 bases and J by 8 bases, with 19 bases between them. This CDR3 is 17 amino acids long. For the CDR3, the DNA is TGCGCCAGCAGCCAAGAGCACCCGCTTCAGGGATCCGAAAAACTGTTTTTT. Its translation: CASSQEHPLQGSEKLFF.

Ten or more counts support this clonotype. The chain couples TRBV10-1 to TRBJ2-7; TRBD2 might be the D (6 bases). V was cut by 8 bases and J by 6 bases, with 14 bases left in between. Germline assignment: CDR1 WNHNN and CDR2 SYGVQD (reference sequence). The length of the CDR3 is 12 residues. CDR3 amino acids: CASSSEGSEQYF. The CDR3 coding sequence is TGCGCCAGCTCCTCGGAGGGTTCCGAGCAGTACTTC.

This clonotype has only a few counts. This sequence joins TRBV12-3 or TRBV12-4 and TRBJ2-2, with 11 positions matching TRBD1. CDR3 length: 16 residues. With 5 bases clipped from V and 5 bases from J, the junction kept 7 bases outside the gene matches. The CDR3 region is CASSPLGTGGTGELFF. The CDR3 DNA reads TGTGCCAGCAGTCCCCTCGGGACAGGGGGAACCGGGGAGCTGTTTTTT.

The chain carries TRBV4-3 and TRBJ2-3; D possibly corresponds to TRBD2 (6 bases). The germline V and J ends were trimmed by 1 base and 1 base, with 15 bases remaining between them. CDR3 length: 17 residues. Germline lookup yields CDR1 LGHNA and CDR2 YSLEER. The CDR3 here is CASSQGSRGIRTDTQYF. CDR3 nucleotides: TGCGCCAGCAGCCAAGGTTCTCGGGGGATTCGCACAGATACGCAGTATTTT.

This clonotype has just a few counts. This chain connects TRBV28 to TRBJ1-5, with unresolved D. Trimming removed 7 bases from V and 3 bases from J, with 13 bases in between. The CDR3 contains 14 residues. CDR1 and CDR2 from the germline V gene are MDHEN and SYDVKM. For the CDR3, the DNA is TGTGCCAGCAAAAGGCGGTCTTACAATCAGCCCCAGCATTTT. It encodes CASKRRSYNQPQHF.

The chain couples TRBV5-5 to TRBJ1-5, with 7 bases that match TRBD1. Trimming at V came to 4 bases and at J to 0 bases, leaving 4 bases not matched to a gene. The germline V gene encodes CDR1 SGHKS and CDR2 YYEKEE (reference sequence). The CDR3 is 15 residues long. Here the CDR3 DNA reads TGTGCCAGCAGCACGACAGGGTTTAGCAATCAGCCCCAGCATTTT. It specifies CASSTTGFSNQPQHF.

This clonotype was picked up a small number of times. This chain connects TRBV19 to TRBJ2-7; D is perhaps TRBD1 or TRBD2 (5 bases each). The V gene lost 6 bases and the J gene lost 0 bases, with 12 bases spanning the gap. The CDR3 runs 14 residues. Germline assignment: CDR1 LNHDA and CDR2 SQIVND (reference sequence). CDR3 DNA sequence: TGTGCCAGTAGGCCTCGGGGCAGCTCCTACGAGCAGTACTTC. This translates into CASRPRGSSYEQYF.

The chain employs TRBV6-2 or TRBV6-3 and TRBJ2-3, with 10 nucleotides matching TRBD2. The CDR3 runs 16 residues. Germline CDR1 reads MNHEY; CDR2 reads SVGEGT. The junction had 7 bases not matched to a gene; V was cut back by 5 bases and J by 2 bases. CDR3 nucleotides: TGTGCCAGCAGTATGATGGGGACTAGCGTCACAGATACGCAGTATTTT. The encoded protein is CASSMMGTSVTDTQYF.

V usage is TRBV7-9 and J usage is TRBJ1-4; 9 positions match TRBD1. CDR3 length: 19 amino acids. Germline V lookup: CDR1 SEHNR, CDR2 FQNEAQ (reference sequence). The ends lost 4 bases at V and 0 bases at J; junction bases unmatched: 12. The CDR3 region is CASSSITQTGGATNEKLFF. The CDR3 DNA follows: TGTGCCAGCAGCTCGATTACCCAGACAGGGGGTGCAACTAATGAAAAACTGTTTTTT.

The chain uses TRBV7-8 and TRBJ2-1, with 8 bases lining up with TRBD2. Germline lookup yields CDR1 SGHVS and CDR2 FQNEAQ. The CDR3 length is 17 residues. V shed 0 bases, J shed 5 bases, and the junction held 9 bases outside the gene matches. The DNA of the CDR3 is TGTGCCAGCAGCTTAGCCTCCCGGGAGGGCTTTAACAATGAGCAGTTCTTC. Encoded protein: CASSLASREGFNNEQFF.

The sample holds a few counts of this clonotype. J is TRBJ2-7 and V is TRBV7-9; D might be TRBD2 (6 bases). This CDR3 is built from 17 residues. V was pared by 4 bases and J by 2 bases, with 21 bases between. Germline CDR1 and CDR2: SEHNR and FQNEAQ (reference sequence). The CDR3 DNA follows: TGTGCCAGCAGCTCCAATCCGGGAGAAAGAGGACCCTACGAGCAGTACTTC. Its protein is CASSSNPGERGPYEQYF. The complete variable domain, with remaining parts taken from reference TRBV7-9 and TRBJ2-7, reads DTGVSQNPRHKITKRGQNVTFRCDPISEHNRLYWYRQTLGQGPEFLTYFQNEAQLEKSRLLSDRFSAERPKGSFSTLEIQRTEQGDSAMYLCASSSNPGERGPYEQYFGPGTRLTVT.